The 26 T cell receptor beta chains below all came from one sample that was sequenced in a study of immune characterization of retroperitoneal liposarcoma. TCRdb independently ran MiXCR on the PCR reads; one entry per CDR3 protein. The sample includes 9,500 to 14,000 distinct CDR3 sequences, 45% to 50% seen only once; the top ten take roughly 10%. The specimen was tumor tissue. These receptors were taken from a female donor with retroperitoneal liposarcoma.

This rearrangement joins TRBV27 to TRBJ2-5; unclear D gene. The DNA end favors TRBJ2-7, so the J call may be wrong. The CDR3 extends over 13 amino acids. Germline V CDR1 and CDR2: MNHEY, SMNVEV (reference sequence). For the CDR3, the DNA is TGTGCCAGCATCCCCGTCCGCGTGGACGAGCAGTACGTC. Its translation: CASIPVRVDEQYV.

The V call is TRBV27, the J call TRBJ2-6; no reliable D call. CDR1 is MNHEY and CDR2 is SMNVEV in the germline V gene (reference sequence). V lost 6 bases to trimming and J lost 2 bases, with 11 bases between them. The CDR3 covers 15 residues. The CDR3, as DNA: TGTGCCAGCAGCCCCATCGGCGCTGGGGCCAACGTCCTGACTTTC. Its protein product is CASSPIGAGANVLTF. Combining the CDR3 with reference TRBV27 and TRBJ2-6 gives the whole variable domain EAQVTQNPRYLITVTGKKLTVTCSQNMNHEYMSWYRQDPGLGLRQIYYSMNVEVTDKGDVPEGYKVSRKEKRNFPLILESPSPNQTSLYFCASSPIGAGANVLTFGAGSRLTVL.

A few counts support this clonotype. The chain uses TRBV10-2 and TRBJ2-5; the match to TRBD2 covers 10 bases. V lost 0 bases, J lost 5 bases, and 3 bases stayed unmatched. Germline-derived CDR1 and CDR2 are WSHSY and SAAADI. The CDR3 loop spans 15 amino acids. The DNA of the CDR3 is TGCGCCAGCAGTGAGTCGGAGCGGGGGGGGGAGACCCAGTACTTC. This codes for CASSESERGGETQYF.

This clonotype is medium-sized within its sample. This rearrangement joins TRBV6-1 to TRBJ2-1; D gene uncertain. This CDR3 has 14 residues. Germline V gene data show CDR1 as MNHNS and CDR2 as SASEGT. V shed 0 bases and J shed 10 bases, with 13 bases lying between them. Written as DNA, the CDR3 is TGTGCCAGCAGTGAAGCGTGGGGTCCCCACGAGCAGTTCTTC. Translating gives CASSEAWGPHEQFF.

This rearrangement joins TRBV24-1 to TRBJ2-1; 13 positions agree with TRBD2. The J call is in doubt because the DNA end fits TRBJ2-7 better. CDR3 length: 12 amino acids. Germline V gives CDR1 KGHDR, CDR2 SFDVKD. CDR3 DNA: TGTGCCACGGGACTAGCGGGATATGAGCAGTACTTC. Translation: CATGLAGYEQYF.

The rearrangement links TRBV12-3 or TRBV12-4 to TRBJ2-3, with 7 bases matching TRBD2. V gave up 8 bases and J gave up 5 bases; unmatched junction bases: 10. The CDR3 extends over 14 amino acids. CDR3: CASGVGGLGDTQYF. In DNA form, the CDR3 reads TGTGCCAGCGGAGTGGGGGGGTTAGGAGATACGCAGTATTTT.

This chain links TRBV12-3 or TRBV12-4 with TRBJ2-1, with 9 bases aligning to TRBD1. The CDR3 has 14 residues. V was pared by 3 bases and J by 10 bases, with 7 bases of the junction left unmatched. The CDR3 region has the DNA TGTGCCAGCAGTTTCCGGGACAGGGACTACGAGCAGTTCTTC. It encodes CASSFRDRDYEQFF.

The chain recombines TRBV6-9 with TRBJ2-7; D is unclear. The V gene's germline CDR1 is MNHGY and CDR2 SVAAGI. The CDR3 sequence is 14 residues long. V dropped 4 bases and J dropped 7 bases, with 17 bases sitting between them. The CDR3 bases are TGTGCCAGCAGTTTCGGGCCCCCTCCTGTAGAGCAGTACTTC. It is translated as CASSFGPPPVEQYF.

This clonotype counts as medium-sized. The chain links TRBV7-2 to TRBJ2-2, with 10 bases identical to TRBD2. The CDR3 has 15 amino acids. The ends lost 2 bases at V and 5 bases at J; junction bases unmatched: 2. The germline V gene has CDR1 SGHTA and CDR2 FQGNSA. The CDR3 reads CASSLTAGGTGELFF. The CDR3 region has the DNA TGTGCCAGCAGCTTAACAGCGGGAGGGACCGGGGAGCTGTTTTTT.

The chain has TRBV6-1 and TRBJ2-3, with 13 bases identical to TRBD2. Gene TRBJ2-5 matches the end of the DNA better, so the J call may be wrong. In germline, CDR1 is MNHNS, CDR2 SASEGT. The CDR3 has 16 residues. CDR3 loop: CASTRWTSGSSGTQYF. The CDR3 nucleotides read TGTGCCAGCACCCGCTGGACTAGCGGGAGTTCTGGGACCCAGTACTTC.

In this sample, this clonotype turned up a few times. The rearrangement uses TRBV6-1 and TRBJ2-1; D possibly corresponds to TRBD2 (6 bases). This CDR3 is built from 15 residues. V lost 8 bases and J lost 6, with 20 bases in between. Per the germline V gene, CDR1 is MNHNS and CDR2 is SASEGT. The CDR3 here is CASRFTTGDGNEQFF. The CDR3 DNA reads TGTGCCAGCCGATTCACTACGGGAGATGGCAATGAGCAGTTCTTC.

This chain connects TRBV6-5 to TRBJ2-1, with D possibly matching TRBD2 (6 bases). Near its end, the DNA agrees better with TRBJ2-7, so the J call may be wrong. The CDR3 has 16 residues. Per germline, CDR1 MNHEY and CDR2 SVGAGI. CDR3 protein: CASGGSGVRMKNEQYF. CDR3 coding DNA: TGTGCCAGCGGGGGGAGTGGGGTCAGGATGAAAAATGAGCAGTACTTC.

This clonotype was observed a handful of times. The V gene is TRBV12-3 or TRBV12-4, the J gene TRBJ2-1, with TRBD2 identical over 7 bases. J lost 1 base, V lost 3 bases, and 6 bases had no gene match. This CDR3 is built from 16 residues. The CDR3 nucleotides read TGTGCCAGCAGTTTTATCCTAGCGGCTTCCTACAATGAGCAGTTCTTC. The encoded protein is CASSFILAASYNEQFF.

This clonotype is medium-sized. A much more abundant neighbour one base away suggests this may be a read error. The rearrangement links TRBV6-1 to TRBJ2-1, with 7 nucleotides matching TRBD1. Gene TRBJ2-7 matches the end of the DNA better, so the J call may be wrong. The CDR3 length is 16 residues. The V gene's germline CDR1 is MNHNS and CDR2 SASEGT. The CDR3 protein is CASSKWGQPDYNEQYF. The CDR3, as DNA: TGTGCCAGCAGTAAGTGGGGACAGCCCGACTACAATGAGCAGTACTTC.

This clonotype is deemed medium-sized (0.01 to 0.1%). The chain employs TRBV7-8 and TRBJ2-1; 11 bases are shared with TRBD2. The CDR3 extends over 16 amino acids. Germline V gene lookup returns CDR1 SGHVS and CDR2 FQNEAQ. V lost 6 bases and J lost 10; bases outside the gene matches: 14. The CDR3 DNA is TGTGCCAGCAGGATGTACACTAGCGGGAGAATCTACGAGCAGTTCTTC. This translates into CASRMYTSGRIYEQFF.

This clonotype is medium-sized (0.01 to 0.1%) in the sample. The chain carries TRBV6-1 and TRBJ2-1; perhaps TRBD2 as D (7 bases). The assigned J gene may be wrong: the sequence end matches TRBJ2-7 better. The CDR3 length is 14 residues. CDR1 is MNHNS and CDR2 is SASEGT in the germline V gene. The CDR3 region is CASSDRGASVKQYF. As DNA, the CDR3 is TGTGCCAGCAGTGATCGGGGGGCCAGCGTTAAGCAGTACTTC.

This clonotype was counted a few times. The CDR3 DNA reads TGTGCCAGCAGTTACTTTTCATCCGAGCAGTTCTTC. This gives the protein CASSYFSSEQFF. V and J are TRBV6-6 and TRBJ2-1; D gene ambiguous. CDR3 length: 12 amino acids. The germline V gene has CDR1 MNHNY and CDR2 SVGAGI (reference sequence). V was cut by 1 base and J by 10 bases, with 8 bases left in between.

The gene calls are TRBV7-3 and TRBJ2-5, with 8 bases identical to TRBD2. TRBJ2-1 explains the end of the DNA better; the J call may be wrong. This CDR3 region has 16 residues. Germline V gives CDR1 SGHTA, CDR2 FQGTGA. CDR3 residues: CASSPSGSGGYNEQFF. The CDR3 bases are TGTGCCAGCAGCCCCAGCGGGAGTGGCGGGTACAATGAGCAGTTCTTC.

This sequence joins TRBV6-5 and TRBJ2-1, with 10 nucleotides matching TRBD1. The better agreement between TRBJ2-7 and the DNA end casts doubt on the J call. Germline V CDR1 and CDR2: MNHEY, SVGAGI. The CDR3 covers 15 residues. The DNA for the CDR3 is TGTGCCAGCAGTTACTCGACAGGGGGCCCCTACGAGCAGTACTTC. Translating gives CASSYSTGGPYEQYF.

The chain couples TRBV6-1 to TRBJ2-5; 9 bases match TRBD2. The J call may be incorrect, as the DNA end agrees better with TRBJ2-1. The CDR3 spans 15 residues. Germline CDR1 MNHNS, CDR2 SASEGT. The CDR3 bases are TGTGCCAGCAGTGAAGAGGCTAGCGGGGCGGAGCCCCAGTTCTTC. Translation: CASSEEASGAEPQFF.

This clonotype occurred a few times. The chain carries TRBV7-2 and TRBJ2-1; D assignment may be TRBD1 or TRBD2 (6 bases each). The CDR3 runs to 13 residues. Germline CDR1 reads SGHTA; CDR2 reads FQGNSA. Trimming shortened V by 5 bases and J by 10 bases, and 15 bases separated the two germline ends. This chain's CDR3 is CASSLDGGYEQFF. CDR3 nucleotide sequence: TGTGCCAGCAGCCTCGACGGGGGCTACGAGCAGTTCTTC.

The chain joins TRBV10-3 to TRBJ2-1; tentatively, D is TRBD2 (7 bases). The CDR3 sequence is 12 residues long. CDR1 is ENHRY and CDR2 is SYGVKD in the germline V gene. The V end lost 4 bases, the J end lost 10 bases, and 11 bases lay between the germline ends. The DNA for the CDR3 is TGTGCCATCAGTGGAGGCGGGGGCGAGCAGTTCTTC. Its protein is CAISGGGGEQFF.

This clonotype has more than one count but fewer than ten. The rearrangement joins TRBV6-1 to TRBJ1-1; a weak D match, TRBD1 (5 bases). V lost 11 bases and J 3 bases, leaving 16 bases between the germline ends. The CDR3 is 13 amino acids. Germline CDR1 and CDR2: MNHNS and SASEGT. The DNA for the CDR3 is TGTGCCGCCAACAGGCTATTGGACACTGAAGCTTTCTTT. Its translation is CAANRLLDTEAFF.

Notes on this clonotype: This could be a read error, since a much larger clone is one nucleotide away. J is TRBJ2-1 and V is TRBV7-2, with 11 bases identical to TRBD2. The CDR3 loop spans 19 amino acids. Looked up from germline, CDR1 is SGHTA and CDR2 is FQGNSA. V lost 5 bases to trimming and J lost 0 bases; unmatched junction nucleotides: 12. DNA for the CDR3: TGTGCCAGCAGCAGCCCTACTAGCGGGGGTCTGGGCTCCTACAATGAGCAGTTCTTC. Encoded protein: CASSSPTSGGLGSYNEQFF. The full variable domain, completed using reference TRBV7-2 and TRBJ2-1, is GAGVSQSPSNKVTEKGKDVELRCDPISGHTALYWYRQSLGQGLEFLIYFQGNSAPDKSGLPSDRFSAERTGGSVSTLTIQRTQQEDSAVYLCASSSPTSGGLGSYNEQFFGPGTRLTVL.

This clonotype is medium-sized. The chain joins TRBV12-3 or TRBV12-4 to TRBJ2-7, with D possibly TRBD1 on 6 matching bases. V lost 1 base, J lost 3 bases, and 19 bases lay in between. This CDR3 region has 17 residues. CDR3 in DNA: TGTGCCAGCAGTTTAGGTGACAGGCGCCGTAACAACTACGAGCAGTACTTC. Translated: CASSLGDRRRNNYEQYF.

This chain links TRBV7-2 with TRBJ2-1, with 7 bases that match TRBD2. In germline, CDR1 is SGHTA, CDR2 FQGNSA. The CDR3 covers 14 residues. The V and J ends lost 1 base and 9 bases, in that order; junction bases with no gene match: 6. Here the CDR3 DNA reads TGTGCCAGCAGCTTAGTTGCTAGCGGCGGTGAGCAGTTCTTC. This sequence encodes CASSLVASGGEQFF.